A selection of T cell receptor beta chains follows, all from one sample in a study of blood T cell repertoires in COVID-19. Repertoires were generated with immunoSEQ multiplex PCR, while TCRdb's copy carries only in-frame clones and drops some. Among 200,000 to 250,000 clones listed, 75% to 85% were seen once. The sample comprised peripheral blood. The receptors derive from a woman younger than 45 with COVID-19, enrolled during active disease. Both conserved end residues are part of each CDR3. The order of the fields is D gene, V gene, clone size, J gene, CDR3 DNA, CDR3 protein. A D gene is named only where the DNA matches it firmly. For some rows the clone size is stated as once, few or many, or as a class when expanded; others skip it.

D: -
V: TRBV4-1
size: many
J: TRBJ2-2
DNA: TGCGCCAGCAGCCAAGAGTCGGGGGAGCTGTTTTTT
CDR3: CASSQESGELFF

D: TRBD1
V: TRBV9
size: -
J: TRBJ2-7
DNA: TGTGCCAGCAGCCCTGTGACAGGGGGCTACGAGCAGTACTTC
CDR3: CASSPVTGGYEQYF

D: -
V: TRBV14
size: -
J: TRBJ2-5
DNA: TGTGCCAGCGCCCCAAGATGGGGCAGGGAGGCGGAGACCCAGTACTTC
CDR3: CASAPRWGREAETQYF

D: -
V: TRBV3-1/TRBV3-2
size: few
J: TRBJ1-6
DNA: TGTGCCAGCAGCCAATCCGAGTCCTATAATTCACCCCTCCACTTT
CDR3: CASSQSESYNSPLHF

D: -
V: TRBV5-4
size: few
J: TRBJ1-6
DNA: TGTGCCAGCAGCCCCGGGGAGGGCAATTCACCCCTCCACTTT
CDR3: CASSPGEGNSPLHF

D: -
V: TRBV5-1
size: -
J: TRBJ2-3
DNA: TGCGCCAGCAGCTTGTACAGGGGCACAGATACGCAGTATTTT
CDR3: CASSLYRGTDTQYF

D: TRBD1
V: TRBV5-6
size: -
J: TRBJ2-5
DNA: TGTGCCAGCAGCTGGCCGGGACAGGGCCAAGAGACCCAGTACTTC
CDR3: CASSWPGQGQETQYF

D: TRBD2
V: TRBV5-4
size: -
J: TRBJ2-1
DNA: TGTGCCAGCAGCAGCGCCTCGGCTAGCGGGAGTTACAATGAGCAGTTCTTC
CDR3: CASSSASASGSYNEQFF

D: -
V: TRBV3-1/TRBV3-2
size: few
J: TRBJ1-2
DNA: TGTGCCAGCAGCCAATTCGGAGGGTGGGGCTATGGCTACACCTTC
CDR3: CASSQFGGWGYGYTF

D: TRBD1
V: TRBV15
size: few
J: TRBJ2-7
DNA: TGTGCCACCAGTCCCGGACAGGGCCCTTACTACGAGCAGTACTTC
CDR3: CATSPGQGPYYEQYF

D: TRBD1
V: TRBV30
size: -
J: TRBJ1-1
DNA: TGTGCCTGGGAACCGGACAGGGGCAGGACTGAAGCTTTCTTT
CDR3: CAWEPDRGRTEAFF

D: -
V: TRBV4-3
size: -
J: TRBJ2-1
DNA: TGCGCCAGCAGCCCCGGCGTAGGAATCGGGGGCTACAATGAGCAGTTCTTC
CDR3: CASSPGVGIGGYNEQFF

D: TRBD1
V: TRBV7-2
size: -
J: TRBJ2-7
DNA: TGTGCCAGCGGGAATAAGGGACAGGGGAGGGACTACGAGCAGTACTTC
CDR3: CASGNKGQGRDYEQYF

D: -
V: TRBV5-4
size: -
J: TRBJ1-2
DNA: TGTGCCACGGGCCGGGAAGGCGTCTATGGCTACACCTTC
CDR3: CATGREGVYGYTF

D: TRBD1
V: TRBV15
size: few
J: TRBJ2-1
DNA: TGTGCCACCAGCAGAGAGGAGACAGGGGGCTACAATGAGCAGTTCTTC
CDR3: CATSREETGGYNEQFF

D: TRBD1
V: TRBV4-1
size: -
J: TRBJ2-6
DNA: TGCGCCAGCAGCCAAACAGGGGTAGGCGTCCTGACTTTC
CDR3: CASSQTGVGVLTF

D: -
V: TRBV28
size: -
J: TRBJ1-5
DNA: TGTGCCAGCGGAGGGATCCCCTCCATGAGCAATCAGCCCCAGCATTTT
CDR3: CASGGIPSMSNQPQHF

D: -
V: TRBV5-1
size: -
J: TRBJ1-6
DNA: TGCGCCAGCAGCTTTAGGGGTGGTGATTCACCCCTCCACTTT
CDR3: CASSFRGGDSPLHF

D: -
V: TRBV7-2
size: few
J: TRBJ1-3
DNA: TGTGCCAGCAGCTTAGATTTATGGGGGGCTGGAAACACCATATATTTT
CDR3: CASSLDLWGAGNTIYF

D: TRBD1
V: TRBV30
size: -
J: TRBJ2-3
DNA: TGTGCCTGGAGGGACAGGGGGCTTCTTAGGACAGATACGCAGTATTTT
CDR3: CAWRDRGLLRTDTQYF

D: TRBD1
V: TRBV7-3
size: -
J: TRBJ2-3
DNA: TGTGCCAGCAGCTTAGGACAGGGGTTGTCAGATACGCAGTATTTT
CDR3: CASSLGQGLSDTQYF

D: -
V: TRBV6-5
size: -
J: TRBJ1-5
DNA: TGTGCCAGCAGATCAGGGCTACTGAGCAATCAGCCCCAGCATTTT
CDR3: CASRSGLLSNQPQHF